This paragraph reports one T cell receptor (beta chain). The data belong to a study of CD8 T cells in Susac syndrome. Random hexamers were used to reverse transcribe roughly 0.45 to 1 ug of RNA. Amplification of the TCR beta CDR3 was carried out by immunoSEQ multiplex PCR, which spanned a total of 54 Vbeta and 13 Jbeta segments. TCRdb re-called the immunoSEQ multiplex PCR reads through MiXCR, storing one row per CDR3 protein. The sample consists of roughly 130,000 distinct CDR3 sequences, 90% to 95% of them appearing once. CDR1 KGHDR and CDR2 SFDVKD come from the germline V gene. V gave up 2 bases and J gave up 3 bases; unmatched junction bases: 10. The CDR3 is 18 amino acids.

The sequencing input was CD4+ T cells from PBMCs. The TCR comes from a human donor in good health. V gene TRBV24-1 combines with J gene TRBJ2-3; 10 nucleotides match TRBD2. CDR3 loop: CATSDSLLAGRETDTQYF. The DNA for the CDR3 is TGTGCCACCAGTGATTCCCTACTAGCGGGAAGAGAAACAGATACGCAGTATTTT.